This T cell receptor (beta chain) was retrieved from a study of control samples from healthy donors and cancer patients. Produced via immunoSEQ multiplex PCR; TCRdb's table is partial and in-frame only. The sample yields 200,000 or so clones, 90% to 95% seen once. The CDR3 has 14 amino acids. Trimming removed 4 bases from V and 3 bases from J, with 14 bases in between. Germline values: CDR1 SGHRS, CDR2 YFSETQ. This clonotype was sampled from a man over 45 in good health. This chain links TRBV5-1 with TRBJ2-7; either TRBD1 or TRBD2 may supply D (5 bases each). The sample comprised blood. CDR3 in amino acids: CASSLLGDLYEQYF. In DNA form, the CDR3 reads TGCGCCAGCAGCCTATTGGGGGATCTCTACGAGCAGTACTTC.